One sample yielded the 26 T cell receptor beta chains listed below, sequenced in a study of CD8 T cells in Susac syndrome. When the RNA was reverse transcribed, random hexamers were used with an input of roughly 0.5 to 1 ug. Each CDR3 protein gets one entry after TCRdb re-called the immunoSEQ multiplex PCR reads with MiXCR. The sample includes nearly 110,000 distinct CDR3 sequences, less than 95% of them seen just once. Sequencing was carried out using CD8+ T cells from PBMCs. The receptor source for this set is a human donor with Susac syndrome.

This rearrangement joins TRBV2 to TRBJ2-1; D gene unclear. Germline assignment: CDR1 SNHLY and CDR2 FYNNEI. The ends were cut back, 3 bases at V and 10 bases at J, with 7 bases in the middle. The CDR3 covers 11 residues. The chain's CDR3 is CASSDGPEQFF. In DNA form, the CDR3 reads TGTGCCAGCAGTGATGGGCCAGAGCAGTTCTTC.

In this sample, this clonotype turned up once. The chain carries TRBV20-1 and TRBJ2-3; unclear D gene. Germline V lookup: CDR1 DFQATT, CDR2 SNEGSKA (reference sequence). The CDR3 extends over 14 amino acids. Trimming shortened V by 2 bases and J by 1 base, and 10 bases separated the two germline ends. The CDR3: CSARIRDGTDTQYF. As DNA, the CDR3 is TGCAGTGCTAGAATAAGGGATGGCACAGATACGCAGTATTTT.

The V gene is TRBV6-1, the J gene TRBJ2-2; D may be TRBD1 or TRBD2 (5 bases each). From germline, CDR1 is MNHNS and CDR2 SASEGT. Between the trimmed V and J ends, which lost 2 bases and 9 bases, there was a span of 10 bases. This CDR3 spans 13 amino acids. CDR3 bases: TGTGCCAGCAGTGAAACCGGGACCTGGGAGCTGTTTTTT. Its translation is CASSETGTWELFF.

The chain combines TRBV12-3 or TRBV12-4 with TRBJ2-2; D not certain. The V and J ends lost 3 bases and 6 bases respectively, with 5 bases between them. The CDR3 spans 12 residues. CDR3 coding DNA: TGTGCCAGCAGTTTCGTAGCCGGGGAGCTGTTTTTT. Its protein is CASSFVAGELFF.

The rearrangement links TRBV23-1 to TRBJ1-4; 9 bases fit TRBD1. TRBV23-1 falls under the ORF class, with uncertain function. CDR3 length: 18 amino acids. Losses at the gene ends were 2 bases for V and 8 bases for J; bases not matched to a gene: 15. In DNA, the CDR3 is TGCGCCAGCAGTCAAGAAAGCCCGGGACAGGGTATTTGGGAAAAACTGTTTTTT. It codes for CASSQESPGQGIWEKLFF.

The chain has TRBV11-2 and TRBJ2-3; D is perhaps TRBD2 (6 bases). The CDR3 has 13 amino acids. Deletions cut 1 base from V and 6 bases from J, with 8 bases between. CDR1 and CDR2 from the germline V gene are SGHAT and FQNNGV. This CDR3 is CASSLAAGDTQYF. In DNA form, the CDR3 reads TGTGCCAGCAGCTTAGCCGCGGGGGATACGCAGTATTTT.

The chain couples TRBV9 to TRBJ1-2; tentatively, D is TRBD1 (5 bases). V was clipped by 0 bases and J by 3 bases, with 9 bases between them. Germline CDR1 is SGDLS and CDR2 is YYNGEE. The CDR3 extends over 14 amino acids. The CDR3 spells CASSVGDGHYGYTF. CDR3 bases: TGTGCCAGCAGCGTAGGGGACGGCCACTATGGCTACACCTTC. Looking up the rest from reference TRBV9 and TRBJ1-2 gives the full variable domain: DSGVTQTPKHLITATGQRVTLRCSPRSGDLSVYWYQQSLDQGLQFLIQYYNGEERAKGNILERFSAQQFPDLHSELNLSSLELGDSALYFCASSVGDGHYGYTFGSGTRLTVV.

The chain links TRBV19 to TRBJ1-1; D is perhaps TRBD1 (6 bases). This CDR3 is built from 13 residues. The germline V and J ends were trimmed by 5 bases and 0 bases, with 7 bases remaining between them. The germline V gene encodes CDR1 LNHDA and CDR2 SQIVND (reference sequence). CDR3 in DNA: TGTGCCAGTAGTGACAGGTTGAACACTGAAGCTTTCTTT. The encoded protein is CASSDRLNTEAFF.

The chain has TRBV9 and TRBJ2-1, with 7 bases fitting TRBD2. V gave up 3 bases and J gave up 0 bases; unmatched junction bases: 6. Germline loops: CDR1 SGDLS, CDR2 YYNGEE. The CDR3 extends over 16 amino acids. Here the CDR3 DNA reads TGTGCCAGCAGCGCCACTAGCGACAGCTCCTACAATGAGCAGTTCTTC. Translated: CASSATSDSSYNEQFF.

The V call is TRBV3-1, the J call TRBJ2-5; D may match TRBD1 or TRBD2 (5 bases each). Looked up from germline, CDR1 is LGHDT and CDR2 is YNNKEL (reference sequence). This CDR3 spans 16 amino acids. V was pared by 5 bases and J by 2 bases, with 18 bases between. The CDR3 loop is CASSLGTSWSQETQYF. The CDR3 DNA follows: TGTGCCAGCAGCTTAGGGACCTCCTGGTCACAAGAGACCCAGTACTTC.

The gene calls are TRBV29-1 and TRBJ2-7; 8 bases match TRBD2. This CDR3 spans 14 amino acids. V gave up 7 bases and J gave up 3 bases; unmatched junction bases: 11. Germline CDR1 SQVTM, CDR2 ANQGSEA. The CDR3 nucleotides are TGCAGCGCCCGGATCGCGGGGGGAGACTACGAGCAGTACTTC. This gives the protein CSARIAGGDYEQYF.

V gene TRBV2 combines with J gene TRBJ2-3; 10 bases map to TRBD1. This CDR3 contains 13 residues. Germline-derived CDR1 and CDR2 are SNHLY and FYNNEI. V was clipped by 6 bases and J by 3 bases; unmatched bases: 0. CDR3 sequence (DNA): TGTGCCAGCAGGGGACAGGGGACAGATACGCAGTATTTT. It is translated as CASRGQGTDTQYF.

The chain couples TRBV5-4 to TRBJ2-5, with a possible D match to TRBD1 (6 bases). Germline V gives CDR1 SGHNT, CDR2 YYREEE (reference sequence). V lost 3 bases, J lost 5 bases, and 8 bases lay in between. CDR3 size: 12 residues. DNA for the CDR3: TGTGCCAGCAGCTACCAGGGGGAGACCCAGTACTTC. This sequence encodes CASSYQGETQYF.

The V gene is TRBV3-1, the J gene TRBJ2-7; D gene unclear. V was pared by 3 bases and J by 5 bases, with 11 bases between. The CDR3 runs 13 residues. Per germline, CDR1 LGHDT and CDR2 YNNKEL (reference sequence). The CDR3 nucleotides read TGTGCCAGCAGCCACGACGGTCGGGACGAGCAGTACTTC. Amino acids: CASSHDGRDEQYF.

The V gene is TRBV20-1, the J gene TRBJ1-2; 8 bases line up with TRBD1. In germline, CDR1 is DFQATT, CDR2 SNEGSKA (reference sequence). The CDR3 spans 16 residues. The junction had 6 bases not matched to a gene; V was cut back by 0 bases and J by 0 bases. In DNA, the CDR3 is TGCAGTGCTAGAGATTCGGACAGGGTAGCTAACTATGGCTACACCTTC. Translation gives CSARDSDRVANYGYTF.

CDR3 loop: CASSRGYEQYF. The DNA for the CDR3 is TGTGCCAGCAGTCGGGGCTACGAGCAGTACTTC. The rearrangement links TRBV27 to TRBJ2-7; TRBD2 is a possible D gene (5 bases). CDR1 and CDR2 from the germline V gene are MNHEY and SMNVEV (reference sequence). The length of the CDR3 is 11 residues. Trimming pared 5 bases from V and 3 bases from J, leaving 5 bases between.

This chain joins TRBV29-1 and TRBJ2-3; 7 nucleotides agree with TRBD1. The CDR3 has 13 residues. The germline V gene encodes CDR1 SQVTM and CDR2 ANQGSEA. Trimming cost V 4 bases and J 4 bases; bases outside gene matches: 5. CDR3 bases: TGCAGCGTTGGACAGGGAATCGCAGATACGCAGTATTTT. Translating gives CSVGQGIADTQYF.

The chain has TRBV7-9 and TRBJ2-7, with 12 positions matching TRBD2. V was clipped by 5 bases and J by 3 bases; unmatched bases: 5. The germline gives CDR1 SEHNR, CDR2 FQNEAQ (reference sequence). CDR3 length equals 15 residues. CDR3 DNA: TGTGCCAGCAGCCCTCCGACTAGCGGGAGCTACGAGCAGTACTTC. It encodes CASSPPTSGSYEQYF. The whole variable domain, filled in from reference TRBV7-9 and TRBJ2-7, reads DTGVSQNPRHKITKRGQNVTFRCDPISEHNRLYWYRQTLGQGPEFLTYFQNEAQLEKSRLLSDRFSAERPKGSFSTLEIQRTEQGDSAMYLCASSPPTSGSYEQYFGPGTRLTVT.

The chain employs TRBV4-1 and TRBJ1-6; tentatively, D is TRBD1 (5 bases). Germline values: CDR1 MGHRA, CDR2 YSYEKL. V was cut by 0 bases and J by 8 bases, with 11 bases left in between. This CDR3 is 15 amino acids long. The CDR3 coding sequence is TGCGCCAGCAGCCAAGACCCCTCCAGGGATTCACCCCTCCACTTT. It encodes CASSQDPSRDSPLHF.

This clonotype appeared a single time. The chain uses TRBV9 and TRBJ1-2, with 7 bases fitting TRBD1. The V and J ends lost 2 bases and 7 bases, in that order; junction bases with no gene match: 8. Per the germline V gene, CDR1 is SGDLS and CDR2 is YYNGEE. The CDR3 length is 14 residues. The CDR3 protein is CASSVDREAGGYTF. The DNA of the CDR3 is TGTGCCAGCAGCGTCGACAGGGAGGCAGGTGGCTACACCTTC.

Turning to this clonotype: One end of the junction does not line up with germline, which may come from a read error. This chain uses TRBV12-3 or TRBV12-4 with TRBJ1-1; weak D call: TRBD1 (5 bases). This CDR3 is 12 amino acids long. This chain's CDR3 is CASSLGAVEAFF. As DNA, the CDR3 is TGTGCCAGCAGCTTAGGGGCAGTCGAAGCTTTCTTT.

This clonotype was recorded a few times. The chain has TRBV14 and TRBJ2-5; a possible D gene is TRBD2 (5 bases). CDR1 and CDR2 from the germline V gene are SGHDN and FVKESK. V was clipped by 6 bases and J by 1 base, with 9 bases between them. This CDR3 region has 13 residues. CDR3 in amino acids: CASSPTSQETQYF. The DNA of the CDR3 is TGTGCCAGCAGTCCAACTAGCCAAGAGACCCAGTACTTC.

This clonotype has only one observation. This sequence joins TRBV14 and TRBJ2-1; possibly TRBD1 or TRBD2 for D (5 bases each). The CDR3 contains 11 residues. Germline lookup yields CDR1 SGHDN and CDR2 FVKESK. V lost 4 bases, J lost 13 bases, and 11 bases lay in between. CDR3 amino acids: CASSRGPTQFF. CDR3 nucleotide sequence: TGTGCCAGCAGCCGGGGACCGACACAGTTCTTC.

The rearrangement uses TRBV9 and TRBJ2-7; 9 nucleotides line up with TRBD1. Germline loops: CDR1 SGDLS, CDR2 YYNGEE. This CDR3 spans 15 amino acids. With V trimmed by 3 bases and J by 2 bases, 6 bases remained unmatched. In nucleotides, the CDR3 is TGTGCCAGCAGCGAGGGGACAGGGTGGACCTACGAGCAGTACTTC. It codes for CASSEGTGWTYEQYF.

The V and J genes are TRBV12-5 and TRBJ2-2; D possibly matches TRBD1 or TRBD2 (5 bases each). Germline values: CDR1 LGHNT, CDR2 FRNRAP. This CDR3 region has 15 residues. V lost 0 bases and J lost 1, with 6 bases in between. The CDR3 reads CASGLVRGNTGELFF. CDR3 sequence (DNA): TGTGCTAGTGGTTTGGTGAGGGGGAACACCGGGGAGCTGTTTTTT. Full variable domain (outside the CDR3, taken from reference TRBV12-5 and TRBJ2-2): DARVTQTPRHKVTEMGQEVTMRCQPILGHNTVFWYRQTMMQGLELLAYFRNRAPLDDSGMPKDRFSAEMPDATLATLKIQPSEPRDSAVYFCASGLVRGNTGELFFGEGSRLTVL.

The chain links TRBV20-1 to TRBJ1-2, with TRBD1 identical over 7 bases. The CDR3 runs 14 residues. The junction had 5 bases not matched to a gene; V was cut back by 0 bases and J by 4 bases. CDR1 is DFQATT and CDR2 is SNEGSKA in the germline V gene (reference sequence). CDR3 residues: CSARDKGAGYGYTF. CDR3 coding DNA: TGCAGTGCTAGAGATAAGGGGGCCGGCTATGGCTACACCTTC.